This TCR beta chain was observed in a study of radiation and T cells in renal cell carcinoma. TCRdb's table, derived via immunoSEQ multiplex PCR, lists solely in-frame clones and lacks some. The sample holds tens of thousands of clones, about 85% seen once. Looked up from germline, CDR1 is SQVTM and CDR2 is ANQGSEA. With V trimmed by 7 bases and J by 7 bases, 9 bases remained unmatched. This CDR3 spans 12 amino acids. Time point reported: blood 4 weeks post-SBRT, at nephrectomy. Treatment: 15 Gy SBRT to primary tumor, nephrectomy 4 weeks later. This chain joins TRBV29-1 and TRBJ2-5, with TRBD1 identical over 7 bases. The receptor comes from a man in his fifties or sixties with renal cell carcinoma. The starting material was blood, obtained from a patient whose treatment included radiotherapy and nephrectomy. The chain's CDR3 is CSAARDRGTQYF. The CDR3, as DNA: TGCAGCGCTGCCCGGGACAGAGGGACCCAGTACTTC.